Listed here are 30 T cell receptor beta chains from one sample, sequenced in a study of identical twins. TCRdb re-derived calls from the 5' RACE reads in MiXCR, one entry per CDR3 protein. The sample consists of 250,000 or so distinct CDR3 sequences, 5.5% to 7% of them appearing once. The same sample was also used in a study of yellow fever vaccine responses in identical twins.

The sequenced sample was memory (CD45RO+) T cells sorted from blood. Receptor source: a woman aged 18 to 35 in good health.

There are many counts of this clonotype. The chain employs TRBV11-1 and TRBJ2-1, with D possibly being TRBD1 (6 bases). CDR1 SGHAT and CDR2 FQDESV come from the germline V gene (reference sequence). Trimming shortened V by 2 bases and J by 5 bases, and 25 bases separated the two germline ends. CDR3 length: 19 amino acids. Written as DNA, the CDR3 is TGTGCCAGCAGCTTATACCCCTCGTTCACAGGGCGATTGGACAATGAGCAGTTCTTC. Protein: CASSLYPSFTGRLDNEQFF.

There are many counts of this clonotype. The rearrangement uses TRBV5-1 and TRBJ2-5, with 10 bases aligning to TRBD2. After removal of 2 bases from V and 5 bases from J, the junction contained 9 bases not matched to a gene. Germline CDR1 reads SGHRS; CDR2 reads YFSETQ. The CDR3 consists of 16 residues. CDR3 amino acids: CASSLGLAEMGETQYF. The CDR3 region has the DNA TGCGCCAGCAGCTTAGGACTAGCGGAGATGGGTGAGACCCAGTACTTC.

This clonotype came up a few times. The gene calls are TRBV3-1 and TRBJ1-2, with no clear D. In germline, CDR1 is LGHDT, CDR2 YNNKEL (reference sequence). The CDR3 sequence is 14 residues long. Trimming removed 2 bases from V and 4 bases from J, with 11 bases in between. The CDR3 protein is CASSQRGGFYGYTF. CDR3 nucleotide sequence: TGTGCCAGCAGCCAACGTGGAGGGTTCTATGGCTACACCTTC. The whole variable domain, filled in from reference TRBV3-1 and TRBJ1-2, reads DTAVSQTPKYLVTQMGNDKSIKCEQNLGHDTMYWYKQDSKKFLKIMFSYNNKELIINETVPNRFSPKSPDKAHLNLHINSLELGDSAVYFCASSQRGGFYGYTFGSGTRLTVV.

The chain employs TRBV5-1 and TRBJ2-6; D is ambiguous. Germline assignment: CDR1 SGHRS and CDR2 YFSETQ. The germline V and J ends were trimmed by 0 bases and 4 bases, with 5 bases remaining between them. The length of the CDR3 is 14 residues. This chain's CDR3 is CASSLAPGANVLTF. The CDR3 DNA sequence: TGCGCCAGCAGCTTGGCCCCGGGGGCCAACGTCCTGACTTTC.

This clonotype was counted at least ten times. The V gene is TRBV5-1, the J gene TRBJ2-1; possibly TRBD2 for D (7 bases). The CDR3 is 16 amino acids. Trimming took off 0 bases at V and 5 bases at J, with 15 bases between the two ends. CDR1 SGHRS and CDR2 YFSETQ come from the germline V gene. The chain's CDR3 is CASSLAEGGGNNEQFF. The DNA for the CDR3 is TGCGCCAGCAGCTTGGCCGAAGGGGGGGGAAACAATGAGCAGTTCTTC.

The chain combines TRBV5-1 with TRBJ2-5, with 9 nucleotides matching TRBD1. This CDR3 is 16 amino acids long. The germline CDR1 and CDR2 sequences are SGHRS and YFSETQ. The V gene end was trimmed by 0 bases and the J gene end by 4 bases; junction bases not matched to a gene: 7. The CDR3 region has the DNA TGCGCCAGCAGCTTGGTGCGGACAGGGGAGGGAGAGACCCAGTACTTC. Translation: CASSLVRTGEGETQYF.

The chain employs TRBV12-3 or TRBV12-4 and TRBJ2-1; 10 positions agree with TRBD1. The CDR3 consists of 14 residues. J gave up 7 bases and V 4 bases, and 4 bases lay outside the gene matches. The CDR3 region is CASSWGGQGNEQFF. In DNA form, the CDR3 reads TGTGCCAGCAGTTGGGGGGGACAGGGGAATGAGCAGTTCTTC.

The chain employs TRBV3-1 and TRBJ2-7, with 13 bases lining up with TRBD2. Losses at the gene ends were 6 bases for V and 6 bases for J; bases not matched to a gene: 5. Germline assignment: CDR1 LGHDT and CDR2 YNNKEL (reference sequence). The CDR3 extends over 14 amino acids. The CDR3 nucleotides are TGTGCCAGCAGTCAAACTAGCGGGAGGGGCGAGCAGTACTTC. This translates into CASSQTSGRGEQYF.

The rearrangement uses TRBV5-1 and TRBJ2-3; a possible D gene is TRBD2 (7 bases). The CDR3 totals 15 residues. Trimming left V 4 bases short and J 2 bases short, with 14 bases between. Germline values: CDR1 SGHRS, CDR2 YFSETQ. In DNA form, the CDR3 reads TGCGCCAGCAGCCGGGCGGGGGCGTTCACAGATACGCAGTATTTT. It specifies CASSRAGAFTDTQYF. Drawing the rest from reference TRBV5-1 and TRBJ2-3, the complete variable domain is KAGVTQTPRYLIKTRGQQVTLSCSPISGHRSVSWYQQTPGQGLQFLFEYFSETQRNKGNFPGRFSGRQFSNSRSEMNVSTLELGDSALYLCASSRAGAFTDTQYFGPGTRLTVL.

In this sample, this clonotype turned up many times. This sequence joins TRBV3-1 and TRBJ1-6; 7 bases are shared with TRBD1. Trimming took 1 base from V and 4 from J; bases not matched to a gene: 1. This CDR3 region has 15 residues. The V gene's germline CDR1 is LGHDT and CDR2 YNNKEL (reference sequence). CDR3 DNA sequence: TGTGCCAGCAGCCAAGGACAGGGATATAATTCACCCCTCCACTTT. This sequence encodes CASSQGQGYNSPLHF.

This chain connects TRBV5-1 to TRBJ2-6, with D maybe TRBD1 (6 bases). Trimming left V 0 bases short and J 0 bases short, with 13 bases between. Germline V lookup: CDR1 SGHRS, CDR2 YFSETQ. CDR3 length: 18 residues. The chain's CDR3 is CASSLGLDSLSGANVLTF. The CDR3 region has the DNA TGCGCCAGCAGCTTGGGTTTGGACAGCCTCTCTGGGGCCAACGTCCTGACTTTC.

The chain carries TRBV19 and TRBJ2-1; D gene uncertain. The germline V and J ends were trimmed by 0 bases and 7 bases, with 19 bases remaining between them. CDR1 is LNHDA and CDR2 is SQIVND in the germline V gene (reference sequence). There are 17 residues in the CDR3. The CDR3 protein is CASSIDLRAPDGNEQFF. As DNA, the CDR3 is TGTGCCAGTAGTATAGATCTAAGGGCCCCCGATGGGAATGAGCAGTTCTTC.

This clonotype has only a few counts. The chain couples TRBV3-1 to TRBJ2-1; D gene uncertain. Germline CDR1 reads LGHDT; CDR2 reads YNNKEL (reference sequence). This CDR3 has 19 residues. V was shortened by 0 bases and J by 3 bases, with 21 bases between the two germline ends. Written as DNA, the CDR3 is TGTGCCAGCAGCCAAGATTTAGCCGGGCTAGATAACTTCTACAATGAGCAGTTCTTC. This translates into CASSQDLAGLDNFYNEQFF.

This clonotype appeared many times. This chain connects TRBV10-1 to TRBJ2-3; the match to TRBD2 covers 8 bases. CDR1 is WNHNN and CDR2 is SYGVQD in the germline V gene (reference sequence). Trimming removed 6 bases from V and 4 bases from J; junction bases left unmatched: 3. The CDR3 totals 13 residues. CDR3 in DNA: TGCGCCAGCAGAGCGGGAGTAGCAGATACGCAGTATTTT. Residues: CASRAGVADTQYF.

This clonotype was seen repeatedly, ten times or more. J is TRBJ1-1 and V is TRBV7-9; unclear D gene. This CDR3 spans 15 amino acids. Trimming pared 2 bases from V and 12 bases from J, leaving 22 bases between. CDR1 and CDR2 from the germline V gene are SEHNR and FQNEAQ (reference sequence). CDR3 coding DNA: TGTGCCAGCAGCTTACGATCGGGTTCAGAACAGTCCCCTTTCTTT. Amino acids: CASSLRSGSEQSPFF.

V usage is TRBV7-9 and J usage is TRBJ2-7; a possible D gene is TRBD2 (6 bases). CDR3 size: 13 residues. Germline V CDR1 and CDR2: SEHNR, FQNEAQ (reference sequence). The CDR3 spells CASSLGTAGQHYV. CDR3 coding DNA: TGTGCCAGCAGCCTCGGGACCGCGGGGCAGCACTACGTC.

This clonotype was observed many times. The genes are TRBV4-1 and TRBJ1-1; D remains ambiguous. The germline V and J ends were trimmed by 1 base and 6 bases, with 12 bases remaining between them. Germline CDR1 is MGHRA and CDR2 is YSYEKL. This CDR3 is 14 amino acids long. The CDR3: CASSQVSSPAEAFF. In DNA form, the CDR3 reads TGCGCCAGCAGCCAAGTCTCCAGTCCCGCTGAAGCTTTCTTT.

The rearrangement uses TRBV4-1 and TRBJ2-5, with TRBD1 identical over 7 bases. The V segment lost 2 bases and the J segment 5 bases; nucleotides outside the gene matches: 8. The CDR3 contains 15 residues. Germline V gene lookup returns CDR1 MGHRA and CDR2 YSYEKL. The CDR3 region has the DNA TGCGCCAGCAGCCAACAACTACAGGGGTGGGAGACCCAGTACTTC. Translated: CASSQQLQGWETQYF.

This clonotype has at least ten counts. This rearrangement joins TRBV7-8 to TRBJ2-3, with a tentative D call TRBD2 (7 bases). CDR1 SGHVS and CDR2 FQNEAQ come from the germline V gene. With 0 bases removed from V and 3 bases from J, the gap between germline ends came to 22 bases. This CDR3 spans 19 amino acids. The CDR3 region is CASSLAKRSTGRGTDTQYF. In DNA, the CDR3 is TGTGCCAGCAGCTTAGCCAAAAGGAGTACAGGGCGGGGGACAGATACGCAGTATTTT.

The table lists this clonotype with a few counts. The chain couples TRBV7-8 to TRBJ1-1; the D gene is possibly TRBD1 (5 bases). CDR1 SGHVS and CDR2 FQNEAQ come from the germline V gene. The CDR3 runs 14 residues. Deletions cut 1 base from V and 4 bases from J, with 10 bases between. CDR3 nucleotides: TGTGCCAGCAGCTTAGGACAGAAGGTCACTGAAGCTTTCTTT. Its protein is CASSLGQKVTEAFF.

This clonotype was detected ten times or more. As DNA, the CDR3 is TGTGCCATCAGTGAGTCCCAGGACACGACCCAGTACTTC. This encodes CAISESQDTTQYF. The chain links TRBV10-3 to TRBJ2-5; weak D call: TRBD1 (5 bases). Germline CDR1 and CDR2: ENHRY and SYGVKD. This CDR3 has 13 residues. The ends were cut back, 0 bases at V and 7 bases at J, with 9 bases in the middle.

This clonotype was detected ten times or more. This chain uses TRBV4-1 with TRBJ2-5; 14 nucleotides line up with TRBD2. Trimming at V came to 4 bases and at J to 5 bases, leaving 6 bases not matched to a gene. The CDR3 extends over 16 amino acids. The germline V gene has CDR1 MGHRA and CDR2 YSYEKL. CDR3 in amino acids: CASSLLGLAGVETQYF. CDR3 in DNA: TGCGCCAGCAGCCTTCTGGGACTAGCGGGAGTGGAGACCCAGTACTTC.

This rearrangement joins TRBV20-1 to TRBJ2-4, with 12 bases identical to TRBD2. The V and J ends lost 5 bases and 9 bases, in that order; junction bases with no gene match: 11. The CDR3 has 15 amino acids. Germline loops: CDR1 DFQATT, CDR2 SNEGSKA (reference sequence). The DNA for the CDR3 is TGCAGTGCTGGGACTAGCGGGTCATTCGGGTTCATTCAGTACTTC. Its protein is CSAGTSGSFGFIQYF.

The rearrangement links TRBV5-1 to TRBJ2-5, with 10 bases fitting TRBD2. Trimming took 4 bases from V and 0 from J; bases not matched to a gene: 6. This CDR3 comprises 16 residues. Germline V CDR1 and CDR2: SGHRS, YFSETQ. This chain's CDR3 is CASSKDSGGHQETQYF. CDR3 sequence (DNA): TGCGCCAGCAGCAAGGATAGCGGGGGGCACCAAGAGACCCAGTACTTC.

Only a few counts were recorded for this clonotype. The V gene is TRBV6-1, the J gene TRBJ2-4, with a tentative D call TRBD2 (6 bases). This CDR3 contains 16 residues. The V end was cut by 2 bases, the J end by 3 bases, with 14 bases between. Germline V gives CDR1 MNHNS, CDR2 SASEGT. In DNA, the CDR3 is TGTGCCAGCAGTGAACCCGCACTCGGGGGCAAAAACATTCAGTACTTC. Protein product: CASSEPALGGKNIQYF.

This clonotype was counted a few times. V usage is TRBV7-2 and J usage is TRBJ1-1; D is ambiguous. Trimming left V 2 bases short and J 1 base short, with 11 bases between. Germline values: CDR1 SGHTA, CDR2 FQGNSA. There are 15 residues in the CDR3. The CDR3 sequence is CASSLLGGTNTEAFF. The CDR3 nucleotides read TGTGCCAGCAGCTTATTGGGAGGCACGAACACTGAAGCTTTCTTT.

This sequence joins TRBV7-6 and TRBJ2-3, with TRBD1 matching over 9 bases. The CDR3 is 15 amino acids. With 4 bases clipped from V and 0 bases from J, the junction kept 2 bases outside the gene matches. Looked up from germline, CDR1 is SGHVS and CDR2 is FNYEAQ. CDR3 region: CASSSGTGSTDTQYF. For the CDR3, the DNA is TGTGCCAGCAGCTCCGGGACAGGGAGCACAGATACGCAGTATTTT. Full variable domain (remainder filled in from reference TRBV7-6 and TRBJ2-3): GAGVSQSPRYKVTKRGQDVALRCDPISGHVSLYWYRQALGQGPEFLTYFNYEAQQDKSGLPNDRFSAERPEGSISTLTIQRTEQRDSAMYRCASSSGTGSTDTQYFGPGTRLTVL.

This clonotype was counted between two and nine times. The V call is TRBV27, the J call TRBJ1-3; D is possibly TRBD1 (6 bases). This CDR3 contains 15 residues. Germline lookup yields CDR1 MNHEY and CDR2 SMNVEV (reference sequence). Trimming stripped 5 bases from V and 2 bases from J, with 13 bases between. CDR3 residues: CASSQGMMTGNTIYF. The CDR3 region has the DNA TGTGCCAGCAGTCAGGGGATGATGACTGGAAACACCATATATTTT.

The rearrangement links TRBV6-1 to TRBJ1-1; D ambiguous. Germline CDR1 is MNHNS and CDR2 is SASEGT. V gave up 7 bases and J gave up 4 bases, with 16 bases separating them. The CDR3 spans 14 residues. Written as DNA, the CDR3 is TGTGCCAGCACGAAAGAGGCCCGGGGCACTGAAGCTTTCTTT. This gives the protein CASTKEARGTEAFF.

The rearrangement joins TRBV20-1 to TRBJ2-1; a possible D gene is TRBD2 (5 bases). The V gene's germline CDR1 is DFQATT and CDR2 SNEGSKA (reference sequence). Trimming cost V 1 base and J 7 bases, with 26 bases left between them. The CDR3 is 18 amino acids. CDR3 residues: CSARVPAADLITGNEQFF. Here the CDR3 DNA reads TGCAGTGCTAGAGTTCCAGCGGCAGATCTAATAACTGGGAATGAGCAGTTCTTC.